This TCR beta chain was found in a study of identical twins. Whole-study results and caveats: Models underestimated TCR alpha sharing (out-of-frame) in monozygotic twins. Conclusions relied on cross-sectional statistical analysis, not following the same donors.

Germline values: CDR1 SGHDT, CDR2 YYEEEE. This CDR3 is 13 amino acids long. Trimming took 0 bases from V and 8 from J, leaving 11 bases between them. TCRdb itself ran the 5' RACE reads through MiXCR, one entry per CDR3 protein. The sample lists 350,000 to 450,000 distinct CDR3 sequences; approximately 18% were seen once. Many counts were recorded for this clonotype. Its antigen is not known. Sequencing was performed on naive T cells sorted from blood. The TCR sequence derives from a middle-aged man in good health. The V and J genes are TRBV5-6 and TRBJ1-1, with D perhaps matching TRBD1 (5 bases). The chain's CDR3 is CASSLAGASEAFF. CDR3 DNA sequence: TGTGCCAGCAGCTTGGCCGGGGCGTCCGAAGCTTTCTTT.